The following is a TCR beta chain sequence with its context. The table came from immunoSEQ multiplex PCR; TCRdb's copy has only in-frame clones and leaves some out. The sample holds 25,000 to 30,000 clones, 75% to 80% seen once. The data are from a study of T cells in narcolepsy. From germline, CDR1 is SGDLS and CDR2 YYNGEE. This CDR3 region has 13 residues. With 4 bases removed from V and 4 bases from J, the gap between germline ends came to 10 bases. The TCR was taken from a human donor with narcolepsy. Sequenced input: CD45RA- memory CD4+ T cells from PBMCs. The genes are TRBV9 and TRBJ2-3; D is uncertain. This CDR3 is CASSPMSPDTQYF. CDR3 DNA: TGTGCCAGCAGCCCGATGAGTCCAGATACGCAGTATTTT.